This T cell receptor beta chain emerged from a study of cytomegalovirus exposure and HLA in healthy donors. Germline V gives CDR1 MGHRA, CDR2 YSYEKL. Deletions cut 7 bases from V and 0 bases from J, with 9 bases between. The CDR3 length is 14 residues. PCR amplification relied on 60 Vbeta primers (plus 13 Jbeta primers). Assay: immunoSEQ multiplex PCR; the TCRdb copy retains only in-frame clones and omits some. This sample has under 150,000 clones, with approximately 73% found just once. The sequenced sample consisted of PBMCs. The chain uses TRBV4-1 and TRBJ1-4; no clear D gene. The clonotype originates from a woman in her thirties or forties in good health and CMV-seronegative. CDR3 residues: CASNRVATNEKLFF. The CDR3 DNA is TGCGCCAGCAACCGAGTTGCAACTAATGAAAAACTGTTTTTT.